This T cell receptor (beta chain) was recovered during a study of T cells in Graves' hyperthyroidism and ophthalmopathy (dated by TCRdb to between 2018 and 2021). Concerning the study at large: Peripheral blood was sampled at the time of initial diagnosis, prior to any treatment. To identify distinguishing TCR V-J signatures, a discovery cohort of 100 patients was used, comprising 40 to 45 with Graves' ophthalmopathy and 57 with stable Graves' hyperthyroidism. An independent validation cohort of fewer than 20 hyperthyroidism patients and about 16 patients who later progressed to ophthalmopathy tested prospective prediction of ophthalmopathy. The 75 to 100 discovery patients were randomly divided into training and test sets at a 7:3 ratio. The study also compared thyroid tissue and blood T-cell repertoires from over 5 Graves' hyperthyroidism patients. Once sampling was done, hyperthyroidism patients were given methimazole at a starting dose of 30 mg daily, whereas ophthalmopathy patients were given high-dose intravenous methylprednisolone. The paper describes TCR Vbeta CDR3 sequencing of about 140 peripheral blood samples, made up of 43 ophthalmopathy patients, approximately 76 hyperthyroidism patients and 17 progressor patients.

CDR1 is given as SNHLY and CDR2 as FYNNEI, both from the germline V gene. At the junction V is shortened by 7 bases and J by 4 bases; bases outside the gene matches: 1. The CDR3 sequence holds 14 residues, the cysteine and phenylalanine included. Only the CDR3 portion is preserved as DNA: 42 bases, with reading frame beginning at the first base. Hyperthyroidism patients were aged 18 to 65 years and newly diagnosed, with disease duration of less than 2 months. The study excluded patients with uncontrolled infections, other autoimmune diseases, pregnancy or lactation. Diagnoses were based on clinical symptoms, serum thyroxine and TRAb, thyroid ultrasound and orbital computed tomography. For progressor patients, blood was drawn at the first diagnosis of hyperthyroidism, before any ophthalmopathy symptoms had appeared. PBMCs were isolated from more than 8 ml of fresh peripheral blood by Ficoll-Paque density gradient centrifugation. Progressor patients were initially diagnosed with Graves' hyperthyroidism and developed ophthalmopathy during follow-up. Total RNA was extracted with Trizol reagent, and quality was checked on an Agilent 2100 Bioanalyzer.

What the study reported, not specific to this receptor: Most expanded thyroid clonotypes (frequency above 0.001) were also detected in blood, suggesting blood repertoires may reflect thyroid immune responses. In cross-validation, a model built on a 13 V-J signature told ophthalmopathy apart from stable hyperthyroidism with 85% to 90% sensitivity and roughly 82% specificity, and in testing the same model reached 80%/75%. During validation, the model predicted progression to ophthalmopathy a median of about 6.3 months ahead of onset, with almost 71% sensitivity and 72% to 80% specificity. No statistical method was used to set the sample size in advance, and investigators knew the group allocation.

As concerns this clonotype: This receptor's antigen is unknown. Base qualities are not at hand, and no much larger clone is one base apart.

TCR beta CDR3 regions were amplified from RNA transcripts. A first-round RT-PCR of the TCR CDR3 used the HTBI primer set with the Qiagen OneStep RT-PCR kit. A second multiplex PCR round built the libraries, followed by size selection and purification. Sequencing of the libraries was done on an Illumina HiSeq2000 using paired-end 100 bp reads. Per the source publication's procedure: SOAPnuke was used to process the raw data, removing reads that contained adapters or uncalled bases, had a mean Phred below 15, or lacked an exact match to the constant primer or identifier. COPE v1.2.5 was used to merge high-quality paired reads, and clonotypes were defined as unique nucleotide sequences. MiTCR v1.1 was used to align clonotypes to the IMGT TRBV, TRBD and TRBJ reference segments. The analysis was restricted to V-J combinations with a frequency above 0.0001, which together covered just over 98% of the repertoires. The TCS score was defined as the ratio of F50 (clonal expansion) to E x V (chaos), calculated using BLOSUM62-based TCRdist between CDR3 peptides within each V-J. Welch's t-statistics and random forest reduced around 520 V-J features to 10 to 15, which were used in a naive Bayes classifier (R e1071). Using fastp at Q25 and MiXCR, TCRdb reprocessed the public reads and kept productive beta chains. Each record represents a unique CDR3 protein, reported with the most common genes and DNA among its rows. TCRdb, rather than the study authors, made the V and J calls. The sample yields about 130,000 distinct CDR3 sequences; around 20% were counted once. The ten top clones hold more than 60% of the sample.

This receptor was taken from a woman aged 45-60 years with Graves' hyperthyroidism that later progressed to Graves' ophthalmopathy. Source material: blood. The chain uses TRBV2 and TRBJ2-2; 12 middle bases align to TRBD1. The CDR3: CASKGQGATGELFF. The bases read TGTGCCAGCAAGGGACAGGGGGCCACCGGGGAGCTGTTTTTT.